The T cell receptor (beta chain) described here comes from a study of blood T cell repertoires in COVID-19. On the study more broadly: COVID-19 samples from acute and convalescent phases originated in the United States, Italy and Spain. Sources were T cells, B-cell-depleted T cells, or PBMCs; the material itself was cDNA or gDNA.

This CDR3 is 15 amino acids long. Germline values: CDR1 SGHVS, CDR2 FNYEAQ. V shed 5 bases and J 2 bases; nucleotides not matched to a gene: 4. As processed by the authors: Reference gene primer amplification gave estimated nucleated cell counts. Some clones are missing from TCRdb's copy, which holds only in-frame ones; the method was immunoSEQ multiplex PCR. The V and J calls and the clone size are those of that table, but D and trimming were determined from the DNA. In the table there are about 270,000 clones, more than 75% of which are singletons. The chain combines TRBV7-6 with TRBJ1-2; 11 bases fit TRBD1. The specimen sequenced was peripheral blood. The receptor was isolated from a man aged 40-49 years with active or convalescent COVID-19. CDR3 DNA: TGTGCCAGCAGCAACGGACAGGGGGCGAACTATGGCTACACCTTC. Residues: CASSNGQGANYGYTF.